Included here is one T cell receptor beta chain sequence, with context. Its antigen is not identified. The sample originates from a study of CD8+ T cells in alopecia areata. Whole-study findings and limits: Among patients, TCR sharing was less clear than in mice, a difference possibly due in part to HLA diversity in the patient population. Affected lesional scalp, above all in alopecia totalis/universalis, was more clonal than normal scalp. In scalp, tofacitinib significantly decreased clonality and expanded CD8+ clones among the top 100.

Extracted RNA was reverse transcribed, and the resulting cDNA served as sequencing template. Data came from immunoSEQ multiplex PCR; TCRdb stores just in-frame clones and leaves some out. This table has 160,000 or so clones, 55% to 75% appearing once. Treatment given: oral pan-JAK inhibitor, 5-10 mg twice daily. Sampling of alopecia areata patients yielded lesional scalp punch biopsies as well as peripheral blood. J lost 3 bases, V lost 10 bases, and 7 bases had no gene match. Germline-derived CDR1 and CDR2 are MNHEY and SMNVEV (reference sequence). The CDR3 consists of 15 residues. This specimen was CD4+ T cells sorted from blood, taken at week 4, from a patient treated with tofacitinib. The sequence was obtained from a human donor with alopecia areata. The V call is TRBV27, the J call TRBJ1-6, with TRBD1 matching over 9 bases. The CDR3 sequence: CAIGQGRHYNSPLHF. The CDR3, as DNA: TGTGCCATCGGACAGGGGCGCCACTATAATTCACCCCTCCACTTT.